This entry is about one T cell receptor (beta chain). No antigen is known for it. The CDR3 sequence is 14 residues long. Germline CDR1 is MNHNS and CDR2 is SASEGT. Deletions cut 5 bases from V and 1 base from J, with 11 bases between. TCRdb re-derived calls from the reads in MiXCR, one entry per CDR3 protein. The data show approximately 350,000 distinct CDR3 sequences, about a third seen once. These data belong to a study of T cell repertoires in cytomegalovirus infection. The source is a human donor in good health (CMV status not recorded). Some clones in this sample may be carry-over from other donors' samples. The sample consisted of cultured PBMCs, taken from culture after CMV antigen stimulation. The genes are TRBV6-1 and TRBJ2-5; D gene uncertain. As DNA, the CDR3 is TGTGCCAGCAGTTACGGCCTAATCCAAGAGACCCAGTACTTC. Amino acids: CASSYGLIQETQYF.